Listed below are T cell receptor beta chains from one sample, sequenced in a study of neurological immune-mediated disorders. TCRdb re-called the 5' RACE reads through MiXCR, storing one row per CDR3 protein. The sample includes roughly 44,000 distinct CDR3 sequences, under 6.5% seen only once; the top ten take roughly 0.5%. Sequencing was performed on CD4+ T cells from blood. The source is a woman aged 40 to 55 in good health. The CDR3 runs from the conserved cysteine through the conserved F or W. The D gene is left open where the match is weak. Clone size is given for some rows only: seen once, a few or many times, or a class if the clone is expanded.

V: TRBV4-1; J: TRBJ2-1; size: many; D: -; DNA: TGCGCCAGCAGCCAAGGTTCGTGGCTAGCGCGTCACAATGAGCAGTTCTTC; CDR3: CASSQGSWLARHNEQFF
V: TRBV3-1; J: TRBJ2-1; size: many; D: -; DNA: TGTGCCAGCAGCCAAGGAGCAACTCCCTACAATGAGCAGTTCTTC; CDR3: CASSQGATPYNEQFF
V: TRBV20-1; J: TRBJ1-2; size: many; D: TRBD1; DNA: TGCAGTGCTAGAGATCCCATTCTACTTGCAGGGGGCCCTTATGGCTACACCTTC; CDR3: CSARDPILLAGGPYGYTF
V: TRBV10-1; J: TRBJ1-2; size: many; D: -; DNA: TGCGCCAGCAGTGAAGGCAGACCTCGGAGTATGTATGGCTACACCTTC; CDR3: CASSEGRPRSMYGYTF
V: TRBV2; J: TRBJ2-7; size: many; D: -; DNA: TGTGCCAGCAGTTTGGACTACTCCTACGAGCAGTACTTC; CDR3: CASSLDYSYEQYF
V: TRBV11-3; J: TRBJ1-2; size: many; D: -; DNA: TGTGCCAGCAGCCGGGACGCGACTAACTATGGCTACACCTTC; CDR3: CASSRDATNYGYTF
V: TRBV6-5; J: TRBJ2-3; size: many; D: TRBD2; DNA: TGTGCCAGCAGCCTTGGACTAGCTTCAGATACGCAGTATTTT; CDR3: CASSLGLASDTQYF
V: TRBV6-5; J: TRBJ2-1; size: many; D: TRBD2; DNA: TGTGCCAGCAGCAAACCGGTACTAGCGGGAGGGCCTTATGAGCAGTTCTTC; CDR3: CASSKPVLAGGPYEQFF
V: TRBV27; J: TRBJ2-6; size: many; D: -; DNA: TGTGCCAGCAGGGAACTCTCTGGGGCCAACGTCCTGACTTTC; CDR3: CASRELSGANVLTF
V: TRBV29-1; J: TRBJ1-4; size: many; D: -; DNA: TGCAGCGCCGGGGGGGGCCTGGACGAGCCAACTAATGAAAAACTGTTTTTT; CDR3: CSAGGGLDEPTNEKLFF
V: TRBV18; J: TRBJ2-7; size: few; D: -; DNA: TGTGCCAGCTCGGGCGGAAGCTCCTACGAGCAGTACTTC; CDR3: CASSGGSSYEQYF
V: TRBV27; J: TRBJ2-2; size: many; D: -; DNA: TGTGCCAGCAGTTGGACAGAGAGGACCGGGGAGCTGTTTTTT; CDR3: CASSWTERTGELFF
V: TRBV2; J: TRBJ2-7; size: many; D: TRBD2; DNA: TGTGCCAGTAGGGGACTAGCGGGAGGCTCCAACGAGCAGTACTTC; CDR3: CASRGLAGGSNEQYF
V: TRBV4-3; J: TRBJ1-1; size: many; D: -; DNA: TGCGCCAGCAGCAGTCGCCTGGGGGGTTTTGAAGCTTTCTTT; CDR3: CASSSRLGGFEAFF
V: TRBV6-2/TRBV6-3; J: TRBJ1-5; size: many; D: TRBD1; DNA: TGTGCCAGCAGGGGACAGGGCTTGGAAAATCAGCCCCAGCATTTT; CDR3: CASRGQGLENQPQHF
V: TRBV29-1; J: TRBJ1-4; size: many; D: -; DNA: TGCAGCGTTGGCCCGAGTGGCGGAGAAAAACTGTTTTTT; CDR3: CSVGPSGGEKLFF
V: TRBV5-6; J: TRBJ2-1; size: -; D: -; DNA: TGTGCCAGCAGCTTGTATTCGGGAGAATTCTACAATGAGCAGTTCTTC; CDR3: CASSLYSGEFYNEQFF
V: TRBV2; J: TRBJ2-1; size: many; D: -; DNA: TGTGCCAGCAGGGGGGATTACAATGAGCAGTTCTTC; CDR3: CASRGDYNEQFF
V: TRBV20-1; J: TRBJ2-7; size: many; D: TRBD2; DNA: TGCAGTGCTCCTAGCGGGAGGAACTCCTACGAGCAGTACTTC; CDR3: CSAPSGRNSYEQYF
V: TRBV10-1; J: TRBJ2-7; size: few; D: TRBD1; DNA: TGCGCCAGCAGGACAGGGGGTGACCTACCCTACGAGCAGTACTTC; CDR3: CASRTGGDLPYEQYF
V: TRBV20-1; J: TRBJ2-1; size: many; D: -; DNA: TGCAGTGCCAGCCCCCGGGATGAGCAGTTCTTC; CDR3: CSASPRDEQFF
V: TRBV4-2; J: TRBJ1-1; size: once; D: -; DNA: TGTGCCAACAGCCAAGATGGGGGCCCAGTCACTGAAGCTTTATTT; CDR3: CANSQDGGPVTEALF
V: TRBV20-1; J: TRBJ2-7; size: many; D: TRBD2; DNA: TGCAGTGCTAGGGAATGGACTAGCGGCTCCTACGAGCAGTACTTC; CDR3: CSAREWTSGSYEQYF